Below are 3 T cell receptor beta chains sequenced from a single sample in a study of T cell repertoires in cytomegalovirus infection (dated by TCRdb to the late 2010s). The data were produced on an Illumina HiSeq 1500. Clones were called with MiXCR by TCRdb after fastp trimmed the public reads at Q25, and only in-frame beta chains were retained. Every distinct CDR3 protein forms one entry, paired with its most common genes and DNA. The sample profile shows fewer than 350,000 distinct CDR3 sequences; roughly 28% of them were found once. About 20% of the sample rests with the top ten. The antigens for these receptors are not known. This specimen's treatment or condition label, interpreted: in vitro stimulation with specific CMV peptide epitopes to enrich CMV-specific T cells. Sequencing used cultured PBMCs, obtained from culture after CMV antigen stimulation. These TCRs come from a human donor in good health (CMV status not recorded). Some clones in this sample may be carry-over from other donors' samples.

This CDR3 reads CASRNHPGGSWAEQYF. Written as DNA, the CDR3 is TGTGCCAGCAGGAACCACCCGGGTGGGTCATGGGCCGAGCAGTACTTC. This rearrangement joins TRBV6-8 to TRBJ2-7; D is uncertain. Trimming took off 6 bases at V and 6 bases at J, with 24 bases between the two ends. The germline gives CDR1 MNHGY, CDR2 SAAAGT. The CDR3 is made up of 16 amino acids.

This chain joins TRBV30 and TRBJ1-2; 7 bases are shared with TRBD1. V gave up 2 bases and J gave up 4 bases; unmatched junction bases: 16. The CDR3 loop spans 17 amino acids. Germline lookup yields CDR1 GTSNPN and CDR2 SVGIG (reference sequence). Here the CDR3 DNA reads TGTGCCTGGAGTACCCGGGACAGCCTAATGGGAGGCTATGGCTACACCTTC. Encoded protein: CAWSTRDSLMGGYGYTF.

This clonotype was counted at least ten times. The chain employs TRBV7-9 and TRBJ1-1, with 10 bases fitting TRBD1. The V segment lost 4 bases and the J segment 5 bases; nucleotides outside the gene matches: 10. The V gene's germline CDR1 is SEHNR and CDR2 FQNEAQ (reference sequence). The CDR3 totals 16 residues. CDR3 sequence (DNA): TGTGCCAGCAGCTCCACCCCGGAGGACAGGGGGACTGAAGCTTTCTTT. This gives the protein CASSSTPEDRGTEAFF.